Reported below is one TCR beta chain. This sample was taken from a study of blood T cell repertoires in COVID-19. In the original workflow: By means of reference gene primer amplification, nucleated cell counts were estimated. The assay was immunoSEQ multiplex PCR, and TCRdb's table has in-frame clones only and misses some. V, J and clone size reflect that table, while D and trimming were determined from the DNA. Of around 320,000 clones in the sample, nearly 90% were seen once. This CDR3 spans 15 amino acids. V lost 4 bases to trimming and J lost 4 bases; unmatched junction nucleotides: 7. Germline-derived CDR1 and CDR2 are SGHDT and YYEEEE.

The rearrangement links TRBV5-6 to TRBJ1-4, with 7 bases fitting TRBD1. The sequencing sample was made of PBMCs or T cells enriched from blood (not recorded which). The receptor was isolated from a young woman with acute COVID-19. The CDR3 nucleotides are TGTGCCAGCAGCACGATGGGACAGCTTAATGAAAAACTGTTTTTT. Protein: CASSTMGQLNEKLFF. The entire variable domain, with the rest obtained from reference TRBV5-6 and TRBJ1-4, is as follows: DAGVTQSPTHLIKTRGQQVTLRCSPKSGHDTVSWYQQALGQGPQFIFQYYEEEERQRGNFPDRFSGHQFPNYSSELNVNALLLGDSALYLCASSTMGQLNEKLFFGSGTQLSVL.